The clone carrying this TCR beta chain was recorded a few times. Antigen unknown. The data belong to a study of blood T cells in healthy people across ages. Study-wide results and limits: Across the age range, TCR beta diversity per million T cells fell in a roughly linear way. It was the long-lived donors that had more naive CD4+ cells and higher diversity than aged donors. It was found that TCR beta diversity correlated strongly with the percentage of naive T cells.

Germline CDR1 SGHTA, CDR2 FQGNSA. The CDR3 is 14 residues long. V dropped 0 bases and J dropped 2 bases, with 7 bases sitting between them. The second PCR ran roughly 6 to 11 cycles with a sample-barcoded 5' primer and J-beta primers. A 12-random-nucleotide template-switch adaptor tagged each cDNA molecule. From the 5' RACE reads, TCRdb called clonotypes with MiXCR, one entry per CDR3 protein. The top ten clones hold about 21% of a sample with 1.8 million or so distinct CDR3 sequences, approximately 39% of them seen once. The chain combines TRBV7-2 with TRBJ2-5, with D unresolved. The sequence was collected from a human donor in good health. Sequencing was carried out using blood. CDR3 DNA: TGTGCCAGCAGCTTAGCGCACACTCAAGAGACCCAGTACTTC. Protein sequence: CASSLAHTQETQYF.